Following are 15 T cell receptor beta chains from one sample sequenced in a study of response to subunit inactivated influenza vaccine. MiXCR was run by TCRdb on the RT-PCR reads, yielding one entry per CDR3 protein. The table lists hundreds of thousands of distinct CDR3 sequences, approximately 15% of them singletons. The specimen was CD4+ T cells sorted from PBMCs, collected around 2 years after vaccination. The receptors shown here come from a man between 50 and 75 years old who received an inactivated influenza vaccine.

This chain uses TRBV12-3 or TRBV12-4 with TRBJ2-7; D not resolved. Trimming left V 3 bases short and J 3 bases short, with 6 bases between. The CDR3 is 12 amino acids. The CDR3 coding sequence is TGTGCCAGCAGTTTTTTGTTCTACGAGCAGTACTTC. Protein sequence: CASSFLFYEQYF.

J is TRBJ2-1 and V is TRBV10-1, with 10 bases fitting TRBD1. CDR3 length: 13 amino acids. From germline, CDR1 is WNHNN and CDR2 SYGVQD (reference sequence). V trimming: 5 bases; J trimming: 15 bases; junction bases outside the gene matches: 10. Here the CDR3 reads CASSKPGQGQLFF. In DNA form, the CDR3 reads TGCGCCAGCAGTAAACCGGGACAGGGGCAATTGTTCTTC.

The V gene is TRBV5-5, the J gene TRBJ1-1, with TRBD1 as a possible D gene (5 bases). The germline gives CDR1 SGHKS, CDR2 YYEKEE (reference sequence). This CDR3 is 15 amino acids long. Trimming shortened V by 5 bases and J by 2 bases, and 16 bases separated the two germline ends. CDR3 residues: CASRTGRQTNTEAFF. Here the CDR3 DNA reads TGTGCCAGCAGAACCGGGAGACAGACAAACACTGAAGCTTTCTTT.

The sample holds many counts of this clonotype. The chain uses TRBV15 and TRBJ1-6, with a weak D call TRBD1 (6 bases). Germline V gene data show CDR1 as LNHNV and CDR2 as YYDKDF (reference sequence). V was pared by 0 bases and J by 6 bases, with 6 bases between. The CDR3 spans 14 residues. The CDR3 region is CATSREGANSPLHF. DNA of the CDR3: TGTGCCACCAGCAGAGAGGGGGCTAATTCACCCCTCCACTTT.

The count of this clonotype is one. This could be a read error, since a much larger clone is one nucleotide away. The chain employs TRBV29-1 and TRBJ2-7; the D call may be TRBD1 or TRBD2 (5 bases each). CDR1 SQVTM and CDR2 ANQGSEA come from the germline V gene. This CDR3 spans 15 amino acids. V lost 4 bases to trimming and J lost 2 bases, with 18 bases between them. The CDR3 coding sequence is TGCAGCGTTGCGGGCCGGGGCGTGGGAGCCTACGAGCAGTACTTC. Translating gives CSVAGRGVGAYEQYF.

This clonotype has more than one count but fewer than ten. The chain couples TRBV20-1 to TRBJ2-7; D gene unclear. CDR1 is DFQATT, CDR2 SNEGSKA, per germline (reference sequence). The CDR3 loop spans 11 amino acids. Trimming removed 6 bases from V and 9 bases from J, with 15 bases in between. In DNA, the CDR3 is TGCAGTGCAGAGAGAGAGCTCCGGCAGTACTTC. Its protein product is CSAERELRQYF.

This clonotype was seen a handful of times. The chain recombines TRBV9 with TRBJ2-3; D is ambiguous. With 0 bases removed from V and 8 bases from J, the gap between germline ends came to 13 bases. CDR3 length: 14 amino acids. Germline V CDR1 and CDR2: SGDLS, YYNGEE. The CDR3 loop reads CASSVAPYMTTQYF. CDR3 sequence (DNA): TGTGCCAGCAGCGTAGCTCCGTACATGACTACGCAGTATTTT.

The table lists this clonotype with a few counts. The rearrangement links TRBV5-1 to TRBJ2-1; TRBD1 agrees at 8 bases. This CDR3 region has 15 residues. V lost 0 bases and J lost 8; bases outside the gene matches: 7. Germline V gene data show CDR1 as SGHRS and CDR2 as YFSETQ. CDR3 protein: CASSLVGQGYDEQFF. The CDR3 coding sequence is TGCGCCAGCAGCTTGGTTGGACAGGGTTACGATGAGCAGTTCTTC.

The chain recombines TRBV20-1 with TRBJ2-1, with TRBD2 matching 11 bases. Germline loops: CDR1 DFQATT, CDR2 SNEGSKA (reference sequence). Trimming at V came to 8 bases and at J to 6 bases, leaving 18 bases not matched to a gene. There are 17 residues in the CDR3. CDR3 nucleotide sequence: TGCAGTTCAAAAGTAGCGGGAGGGGCCGATTGGTCCAATGAGCAGTTCTTC. This gives the protein CSSKVAGGADWSNEQFF.

This clonotype was seen a handful of times. This rearrangement joins TRBV20-1 to TRBJ1-1, with D unresolved. The CDR3 totals 13 residues. Per germline, CDR1 DFQATT and CDR2 SNEGSKA (reference sequence). The V and J ends lost 6 bases and 3 bases respectively, with 14 bases between them. CDR3 residues: CSAIIRVYTEAFF. DNA of the CDR3: TGCAGTGCCATTATTAGGGTATACACTGAAGCTTTCTTT.

The CDR3 DNA sequence: TGTGCCAGCAGTTACTCGGCTAGCGGGAGGGCCACAGATACGCAGTATTTT. Translated: CASSYSASGRATDTQYF. This rearrangement joins TRBV6-5 to TRBJ2-3, with 12 bases aligning to TRBD2. V dropped 0 bases and J dropped 2; count of bases not matched to a gene: 3. This CDR3 region has 17 residues. Per germline, CDR1 MNHEY and CDR2 SVGAGI.

This clonotype came up a few times. V is TRBV29-1 and J is TRBJ1-2, with a tentative D call TRBD1 (5 bases). The CDR3 is 11 amino acids. V was cut by 7 bases and J by 6 bases, with 12 bases left in between. Germline V gene data show CDR1 as SQVTM and CDR2 as ANQGSEA. Here the CDR3 DNA reads TGCAGCGGGGGCGGGTCCGATGGCTACACCTTC. Translating gives CSGGGSDGYTF.

The chain carries TRBV9 and TRBJ1-1; 9 bases are shared with TRBD1. The CDR3 is 14 residues long. Germline V gene sequence: CDR1 SGDLS, CDR2 YYNGEE. V lost 2 bases, J lost 6 bases, and 5 bases stayed unmatched. CDR3 sequence: CASSVLTGGSEAFF. CDR3 bases: TGTGCCAGCAGCGTCCTTACAGGGGGCTCTGAAGCTTTCTTT.

V gene TRBV5-1 combines with J gene TRBJ1-6; 9 nucleotides match TRBD1. CDR3 size: 14 residues. Germline trimming cut 5 bases from V and 9 bases from J; bases unmatched to any gene: 6. CDR1 and CDR2 from the germline V gene are SGHRS and YFSETQ. The CDR3 nucleotides are TGCGCCAGCAGGCCGGGACAGGGAGCTTCACCCCTCCACTTT. Its translation is CASRPGQGASPLHF.

This clonotype has just a few counts. This chain joins TRBV6-1 and TRBJ2-7; D unclear. Trimming pared 6 bases from V and 5 bases from J, leaving 11 bases between. The CDR3 contains 12 residues. From germline, CDR1 is MNHNS and CDR2 SASEGT. CDR3 region: CASSPDRNEQYF. The CDR3, as DNA: TGTGCCAGCAGCCCAGACCGGAACGAGCAGTACTTC.